One sample yielded the 18 T cell receptor beta chains listed below, sequenced in a study of Tregs in tolerant kidney transplant recipients. Libraries were prepared by immunoSEQ multiplex PCR; TCRdb keeps only in-frame clonotypes and omits some of them. The table lists about 52,000 clones. The material sequenced was CD4+ T cells from blood, taken before the transplant. The receptors come from a human donor who received a combined kidney and bone marrow transplant.

Note on this clone: The read terminates 3 residues ahead of where the CDR3 ends, so the germline J gene completes it. This chain joins TRBV10-3 and TRBJ1-2, with 8 bases lining up with TRBD1. The CDR3 extends over 14 amino acids. V shed 6 bases and J 3 bases; nucleotides not matched to a gene: 6. The V gene's germline CDR1 is ENHRY and CDR2 SYGVKD. The CDR3: CAIRRTGNDYGYTF. The CDR3 DNA, read in part, is TGTGCCATCAGGAGGACAGGGAATGACTATGGC.

Regarding this clone: The read falls 3 residues short of the CDR3 end, and the missing part is taken from the germline J gene. The chain employs TRBV5-1 and TRBJ2-5; D uncertain. The ends were cut back, 0 bases at V and 4 bases at J, with 7 bases in the middle. Germline V CDR1 and CDR2: SGHRS, YFSETQ. The CDR3 length is 13 residues. CDR3 sequence reads: CASSLVRAETQYF. The sequenced part of the CDR3 DNA is TGCGCCAGCAGCTTGGTTAGAGCAGAGACC. Looking up the rest from reference TRBV5-1 and TRBJ2-5 gives the full variable domain: KAGVTQTPRYLIKTRGQQVTLSCSPISGHRSVSWYQQTPGQGLQFLFEYFSETQRNKGNFPGRFSGRQFSNSRSEMNVSTLELGDSALYLCASSLVRAETQYFGPGTRLLVL.

Details on this clone: The CDR3 is cut off 3 residues early in the read; its end comes from the germline J gene. This chain joins TRBV7-9 and TRBJ1-6, with TRBD1 identical over 7 bases. CDR3 length equals 14 residues. From germline, CDR1 is SEHNR and CDR2 FQNEAQ (reference sequence). V lost 8 bases to trimming and J lost 3 bases; unmatched junction nucleotides: 4. The chain's CDR3 is CASGRDSYNSPLHF. The part of the CDR3 DNA that was read is TGTGCCAGCGGGAGGGACAGCTATAATTCACCC.

About this clone itself: From the germline J gene comes the end of the CDR3, since the read stops 3 residues before it. The chain has TRBV6-2 or TRBV6-3 and TRBJ1-6, with a weak D call TRBD1 (5 bases). The CDR3 runs 15 residues. CDR1 and CDR2 (germline): MNHEY, SVGEGT. Trimming took 0 bases from V and 9 from J, leaving 12 bases between them. The DNA read from the CDR3 is TGTGCCAGCAGTTACTCGGTAGGGGCCAGTTCACCC. It yields the protein CASSYSVGASSP. The whole CDR3 protein is CASSYSVGASSPLHF.

Details on this clone: Read data end 3 residues before the CDR3 end; the end is taken from the germline J gene. The V gene is TRBV5-5, the J gene TRBJ1-2, with a tentative D call TRBD1 (5 bases). The CDR3 has 14 amino acids. CDR1 and CDR2 (germline): SGHKS, YYEKEE (reference sequence). V gave up 4 bases and J gave up 1 base, with 11 bases separating them. The sequenced CDR3 bases are TGTGCCAGCAGCCCCACACAGGTTAACTATGGC. Protein sequence: CASSPTQVNYG. The complete CDR3 reads CASSPTQVNYGYTF.

Comments on this clone: The CDR3 end falls 3 residues outside the read, so it is completed with the germline J gene. This sequence joins TRBV5-4 and TRBJ2-3; tentative D call: TRBD2 (5 bases). The CDR3 is 14 residues long. Trimming stripped 0 bases from V and 0 bases from J, with 5 bases between. Germline V gives CDR1 SGHNT, CDR2 YYREEE (reference sequence). The CDR3 is CASSLGTSTDTQYF. Incomplete CDR3 DNA: TGTGCCAGCAGCTTGGGGACTAGCACAGATACG. The full variable domain, its missing parts supplied by reference TRBV5-4 and TRBJ2-3, is ETGVTQSPTHLIKTRGQQVTLRCSSQSGHNTVSWYQQALGQGPQFIFQYYREEENGRGNFPPRFSGLQFPNYSSELNVNALELDDSALYLCASSLGTSTDTQYFGPGTRLTVL.

Concerning this clone: The CDR3 is cut off 3 residues early in the read; its end comes from the germline J gene. V is TRBV6-4 and J is TRBJ2-3, with D possibly matching TRBD1 (6 bases). The CDR3 has 15 residues. Trimming stripped 3 bases from V and 2 bases from J, with 12 bases between. Germline V gene sequence: CDR1 MRHNA, CDR2 SNTAGT. This CDR3 is CASSERDTPTDTQYF. CDR3 DNA (partial): TGTGCCAGCAGTGAACGGGACACTCCCACAGATACG.

CDR3 residues: CASSLELAGGLNEQFF. CDR3 DNA (partial): TGTGCCAGCTCACTCGAACTAGCGGGAGGATTAAATGAG. This chain uses TRBV18 with TRBJ2-1; 12 bases match TRBD2. The read terminates 3 residues before the CDR3 end, so the remaining end is supplied by the germline J gene. Per germline, CDR1 KGHSH and CDR2 LQKENI. V was clipped by 4 bases and J by 7 bases; unmatched bases: 8. The CDR3 totals 16 residues.

Turning to this clone: The read falls 3 residues short of the CDR3 end, and the missing part is taken from the germline J gene. The chain links TRBV7-2 to TRBJ2-7; tentative D call: TRBD1 (6 bases). Trimming removed 3 bases at V and 4 bases at J, with 13 bases between. Germline assignment: CDR1 SGHTA and CDR2 FQGNSA. This CDR3 spans 14 amino acids. The CDR3 loop reads CASSFNREDYEQYF. The part of the CDR3 DNA that was read is TGTGCCAGCAGCTTCAACAGGGAAGATTACGAG.

On this clone: The read is 3 residues too short to cover the CDR3 end, so that end is filled in from the germline J gene. This rearrangement joins TRBV19 to TRBJ1-6, with a possible D match to TRBD1 (5 bases). V shed 5 bases and J shed 3 bases, with 17 bases lying between them. CDR1 LNHDA and CDR2 SQIVND come from the germline V gene (reference sequence). CDR3 length: 17 residues. The CDR3 bases that were read are TGTGCCAGTAGTTCCCCTCCGGGGGTTGGCTATAATTCACCC. Translated, it gives CASSSPPGVGYNSP. The whole CDR3 protein is CASSSPPGVGYNSPLHF.

In regard to this clone: The read falls 3 residues short of the CDR3 end, and the missing part is taken from the germline J gene. The rearrangement links TRBV6-1 to TRBJ1-5, with a possible D match to TRBD1 (5 bases). V lost 2 bases to trimming and J lost 0 bases, with 11 bases between them. CDR3 length equals 16 residues. Germline CDR1 MNHNS, CDR2 SASEGT. CDR3 region: CASSERGRLSNQPQHF. The CDR3 bases that were read are TGTGCCAGCAGTGAAAGGGGCAGACTTAGCAATCAGCCC.

Notes on this clone: The CDR3 is cut off 3 residues early in the read; its end comes from the germline J gene. This chain links TRBV6-1 with TRBJ2-3, with TRBD2 matching over 7 bases. Germline values: CDR1 MNHNS, CDR2 SASEGT. V was pared by 0 bases and J by 1 base, with 10 bases of the junction left unmatched. CDR3 length equals 18 residues. CDR3 bases read: TGTGCCAGCAGTGAAGCGGGTATGCAGGCGGGAGGCACAGATACG. Its translation is CASSEAGMQAGGTDT. The full CDR3 sequence reads CASSEAGMQAGGTDTQYF.

Regarding this clone: The read terminates 3 residues ahead of where the CDR3 ends, so the germline J gene completes it. This chain uses TRBV18 with TRBJ2-7, with 8 bases identical to TRBD1. The ends lost 3 bases at V and 4 bases at J; junction bases unmatched: 5. Germline loops: CDR1 KGHSH, CDR2 LQKENI. The CDR3 contains 14 residues. The CDR3 loop reads CASSPRQGTYEQYF. The CDR3 DNA, read in part, is TGTGCCAGCTCACCTCGACAGGGGACGTACGAG.

As to this clone: The CDR3 end falls 3 residues outside the read, so it is completed with the germline J gene. The chain is built from TRBV7-2 and TRBJ1-1; 7 bases align to TRBD1. This CDR3 comprises 13 residues. CDR1 and CDR2 (germline): SGHTA, FQGNSA. Here the CDR3 reads CASSLIAGGEAFF. The CDR3 DNA, read in part, is TGTGCCAGCAGCTTAATCGCAGGGGGGGAA.

The part of the CDR3 DNA that was read is TGCGCCAGCAGCCAAGGACAGGGGGGGTATGGC. It encodes CASSQGQGGYG. The entire CDR3 is CASSQGQGGYGYTF. The genes are TRBV4-1 and TRBJ1-2; TRBD1 agrees at 9 bases. The observed sequence ends 3 residues before the CDR3 terminus, with the missing tail filled in from the germline J gene. The CDR3 contains 14 residues. Unmatched junction bases numbered 2, after V lost 1 base and J lost 5 bases. Germline-derived CDR1 and CDR2 are MGHRA and YSYEKL.

As concerns this clone: The read halts 3 residues ahead of the CDR3 end, with the missing end drawn from the germline J gene. The gene calls are TRBV29-1 and TRBJ1-2; 7 nucleotides match TRBD1. CDR3 length: 13 residues. Germline trimming cut 7 bases from V and 7 bases from J; bases unmatched to any gene: 12. The V gene's germline CDR1 is SQVTM and CDR2 ANQGSEA. CDR3 residues: CSGQGRKAGGYTF. Partial CDR3 DNA: TGCAGCGGACAGGGTAGAAAGGCTGGTGGC.

With respect to this clone: The CDR3 end is not reached by the read, which stops 3 residues before it; the germline J gene fills it in. This chain joins TRBV18 and TRBJ2-5; possibly TRBD2 for D (5 bases). The length of the CDR3 is 15 residues. Between the trimmed V and J ends, which lost 0 bases and 5 bases, there was a span of 13 bases. Germline V gene data show CDR1 as KGHSH and CDR2 as LQKENI. CDR3 DNA, as far as it was read: TGTGCCAGCTCACCACCGAGGGCGTCGGGGGAGACC. Protein sequence: CASSPPRASGET. The whole CDR3 sequence reads CASSPPRASGETQYF.

Points on this clone: The CDR3 end is not reached by the read, which stops 3 residues before it; the germline J gene fills it in. V and J are TRBV7-9 and TRBJ2-2, with 7 positions matching TRBD1. Germline V gene data show CDR1 as SEHNR and CDR2 as FQNEAQ (reference sequence). Trimming cost V 5 bases and J 3 bases; bases outside gene matches: 6. CDR3 length: 15 residues. CDR3 bases read: TGTGCCAGCAGCCAAGGGACAGCGTACACCGGGGAG. It specifies CASSQGTAYTGE. The whole CDR3 protein is CASSQGTAYTGELFF.